The source of this T cell receptor (beta chain) is a study of regulatory T cells in long-lasting Graves disease. Trimming removed 1 base at V and 3 bases at J, with 3 bases between. From germline, CDR1 is SNHLY and CDR2 FYNNEI. This CDR3 has 13 residues. The time point is: newly diagnosed GD, antithyroid drugs for less than 3 months. PBMC RNA was the source of the TCR library. This clonotype was observed many times. Building the TCR beta libraries relied on iRepertoire HTBI primers, and CDR3 regions underwent Arm-PCR. One entry per CDR3 protein results from TCRdb running MiXCR on the multiplex PCR reads. The sample yields 350,000 to 550,000 distinct CDR3 sequences, 15% seen once. This sample also appeared in a second study, on T cells in Graves' hyperthyroidism and ophthalmopathy. That paper notes: Used for diagnoses were clinical symptoms, serum thyroxine and TRAb, thyroid ultrasound and orbital computed tomography. Using the HTBI primer set, a first-round RT-PCR was run on the TCR CDR3. Separation of ophthalmopathy from stable hyperthyroidism was achieved by a 13 V-J model.

The clonotype comes from a woman in her twenties or thirties with Graves disease. The source material was peripheral blood mononuclear cells (PBMCs), sampled at new diagnosis, from a patient treated with antithyroid drugs. This chain uses TRBV2 with TRBJ2-2; D is undetermined. CDR3 in DNA: TGTGCCAGCAGTGAAGAGTACACCGGGGAGCTGTTTTTT. Protein: CASSEEYTGELFF.